This T cell receptor beta chain came from a study of identical twins. Healthy Caucasian donors formed the entire cohort. This CDR3 region has 13 residues. Between the trimmed V and J ends, which lost 6 bases and 4 bases, there was a span of 12 bases. From germline, CDR1 is MNHNS and CDR2 SASEGT. A word on this clonotype: No antigen is known for it.

General study findings and limits: A partial confounding effect on zero-insertion analyses could come from invariant MAIT and iNKT cells. Modelling underestimated the level of out-of-frame TCR alpha sharing observed in monozygotic twins.

One entry per CDR3 protein results from TCRdb running MiXCR on the 5' RACE reads. The table lists 500,000 or so distinct CDR3 sequences, approximately 22% of them singletons. A further study also used this sample, focusing on T cells expressing NK-cell markers. That source reports: The use of an anti-gamma-delta TCR antibody, which was added in several experiments, restricted sorting to T cells expressing alpha-beta TCR.

This clonotype was sampled from a woman aged 18-35 years in good health. The sample comprised CD4+ T cells sorted from blood. The J gene is TRBJ2-5, the V gene TRBV6-1; D perhaps matches TRBD2 (5 bases). The CDR3: CASRRPGIETQYF. The CDR3 DNA is TGTGCCAGCAGGAGGCCGGGAATAGAGACCCAGTACTTC.